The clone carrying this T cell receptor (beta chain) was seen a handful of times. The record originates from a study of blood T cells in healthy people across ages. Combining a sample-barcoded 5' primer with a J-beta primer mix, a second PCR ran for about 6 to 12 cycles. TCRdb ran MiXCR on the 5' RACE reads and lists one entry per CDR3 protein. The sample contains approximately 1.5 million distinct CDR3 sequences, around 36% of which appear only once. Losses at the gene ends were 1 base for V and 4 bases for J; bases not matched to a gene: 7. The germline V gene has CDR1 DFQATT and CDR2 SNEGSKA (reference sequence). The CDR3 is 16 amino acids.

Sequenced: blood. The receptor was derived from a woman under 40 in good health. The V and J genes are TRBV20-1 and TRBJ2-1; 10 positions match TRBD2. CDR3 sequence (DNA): TGCAGTGCTAGAGGGCCTAGCGGGAGTATATACAATGAGCAGTTCTTC. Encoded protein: CSARGPSGSIYNEQFF.